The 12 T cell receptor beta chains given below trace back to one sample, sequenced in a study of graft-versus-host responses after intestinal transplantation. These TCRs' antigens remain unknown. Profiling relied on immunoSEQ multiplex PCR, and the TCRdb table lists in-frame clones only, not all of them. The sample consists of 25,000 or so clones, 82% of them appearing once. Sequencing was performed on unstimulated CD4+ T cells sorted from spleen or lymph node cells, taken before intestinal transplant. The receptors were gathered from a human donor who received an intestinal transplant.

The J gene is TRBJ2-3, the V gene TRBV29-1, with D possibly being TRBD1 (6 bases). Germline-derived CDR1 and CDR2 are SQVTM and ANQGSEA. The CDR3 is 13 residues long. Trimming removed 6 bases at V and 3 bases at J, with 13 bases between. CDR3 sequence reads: CSVADRKTDTQYF. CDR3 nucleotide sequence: TGCAGCGTCGCTGACAGGAAGACAGATACGCAGTATTTT.

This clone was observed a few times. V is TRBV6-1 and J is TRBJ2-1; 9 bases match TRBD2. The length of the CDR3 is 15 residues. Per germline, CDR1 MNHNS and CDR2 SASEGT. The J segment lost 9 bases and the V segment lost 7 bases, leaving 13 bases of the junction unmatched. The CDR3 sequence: CASTPRAGGPSEQFF. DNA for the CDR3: TGTGCCAGCACTCCTAGGGCGGGGGGGCCGAGTGAGCAGTTCTTC.

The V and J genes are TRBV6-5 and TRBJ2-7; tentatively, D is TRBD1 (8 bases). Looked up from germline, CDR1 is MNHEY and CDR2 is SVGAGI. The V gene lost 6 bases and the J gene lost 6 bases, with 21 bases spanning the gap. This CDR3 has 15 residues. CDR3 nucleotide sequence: TGTGCCAGCAGACTCGGGGGGACAGGACTATCCGAGCAGTACTTC. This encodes CASRLGGTGLSEQYF.

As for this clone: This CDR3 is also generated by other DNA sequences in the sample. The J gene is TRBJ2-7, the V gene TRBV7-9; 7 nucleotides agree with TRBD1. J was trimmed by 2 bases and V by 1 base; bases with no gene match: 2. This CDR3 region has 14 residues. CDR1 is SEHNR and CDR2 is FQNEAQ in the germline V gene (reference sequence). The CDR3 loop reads CASSLGQGAYEQYF. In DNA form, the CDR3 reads TGTGCCAGCAGCTTAGGGCAGGGGGCCTACGAGCAGTACTTC.

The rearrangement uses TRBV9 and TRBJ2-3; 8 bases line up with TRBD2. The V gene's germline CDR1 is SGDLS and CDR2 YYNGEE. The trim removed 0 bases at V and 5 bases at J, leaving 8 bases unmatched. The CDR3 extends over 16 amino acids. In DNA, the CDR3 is TGTGCCAGCAGCGTAGGAGCAGGACTAGCCCTAGATACGCAGTATTTT. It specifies CASSVGAGLALDTQYF.

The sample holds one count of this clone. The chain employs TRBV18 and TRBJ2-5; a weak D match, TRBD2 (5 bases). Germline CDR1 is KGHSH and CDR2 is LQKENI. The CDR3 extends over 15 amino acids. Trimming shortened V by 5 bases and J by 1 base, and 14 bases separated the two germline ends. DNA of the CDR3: TGTGCCAGCTCAGGGTTTCGGGAACTCCAAGAGACCCAGTACTTC. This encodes CASSGFRELQETQYF.

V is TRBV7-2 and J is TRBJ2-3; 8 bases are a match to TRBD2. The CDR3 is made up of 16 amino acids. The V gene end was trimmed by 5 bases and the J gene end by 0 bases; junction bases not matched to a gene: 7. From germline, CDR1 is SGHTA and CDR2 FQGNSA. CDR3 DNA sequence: TGTGCCAGCAGCCTAGAAACGGGGGGGAGCACAGATACGCAGTATTTT. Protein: CASSLETGGSTDTQYF. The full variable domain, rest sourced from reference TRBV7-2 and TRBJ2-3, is GAGVSQSPSNKVTEKGKDVELRCDPISGHTALYWYRQSLGQGLEFLIYFQGNSAPDKSGLPSDRFSAERTGGSVSTLTIQRTQQEDSAVYLCASSLETGGSTDTQYFGPGTRLTVL.

Here the CDR3 reads CASSLGGTLIPNEQYF. CDR3 nucleotides: TGTGCCAGCAGCTTGGGAGGGACACTGATTCCAAACGAGCAGTACTTC. This chain links TRBV5-4 with TRBJ2-7, with D possibly matching TRBD1 (6 bases). There are 16 residues in the CDR3. V lost 0 bases to trimming and J lost 5 bases, with 18 bases between them. Germline-derived CDR1 and CDR2 are SGHNT and YYREEE (reference sequence).

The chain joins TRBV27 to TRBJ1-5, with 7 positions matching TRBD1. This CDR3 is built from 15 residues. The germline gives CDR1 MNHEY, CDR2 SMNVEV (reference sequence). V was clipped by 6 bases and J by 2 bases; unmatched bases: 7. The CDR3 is CASSLKGQGNQPQHF. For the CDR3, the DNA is TGTGCCAGCAGCCTCAAAGGACAGGGCAATCAGCCCCAGCATTTT.

The CDR3 region has the DNA TGTGCCAGCAGCTTAGGCCCGAGCTCCTACAATGAGCAGTTCTTC. This translates into CASSLGPSSYNEQFF. The chain links TRBV7-2 to TRBJ2-1; no clear D gene. The V end lost 1 base, the J end lost 0 bases, and 7 bases lay between the germline ends. Germline V CDR1 and CDR2: SGHTA, FQGNSA. The CDR3 runs 15 residues.

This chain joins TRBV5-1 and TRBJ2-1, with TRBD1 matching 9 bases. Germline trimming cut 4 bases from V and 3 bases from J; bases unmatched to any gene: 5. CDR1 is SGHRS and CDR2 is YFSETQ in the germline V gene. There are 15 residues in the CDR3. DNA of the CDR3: TGCGCCAGCAGCCCCCGACAGGGGGTCTACAATGAGCAGTTCTTC. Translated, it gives CASSPRQGVYNEQFF.

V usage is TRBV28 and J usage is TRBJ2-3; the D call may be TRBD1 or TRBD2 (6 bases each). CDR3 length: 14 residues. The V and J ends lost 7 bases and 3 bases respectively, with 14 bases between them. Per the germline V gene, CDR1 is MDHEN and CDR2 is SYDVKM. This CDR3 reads CASTRGRMTDTQYF. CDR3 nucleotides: TGTGCCAGCACCCGGGGGCGCATGACAGATACGCAGTATTTT.